This TCR beta chain was recorded in a study of tissue T cells after allogeneic stem cell transplantation. Libraries were prepared by immunoSEQ multiplex PCR; TCRdb keeps only in-frame clonotypes and omits some of them. This table has about 48,000 clones, 73% appearing once. Per the germline V gene, CDR1 is LGHNA and CDR2 is YNLKQL (reference sequence). This CDR3 comprises 11 residues. The V segment lost 4 bases and the J segment 8 bases; nucleotides outside the gene matches: 1. With respect to this clone: Genes here carry mouse names. The CDR3 is cut off 1 residue early in the read; its end comes from the germline J gene.

This sequence joins TRBV5 and TRBJ1-1; 7 nucleotides agree with TRBD1. The source of this sequence is a pool of C57BL/6 mice in good health. Source material: sorted cells pooled from one or two spleens. Here the CDR3 reads CASSRDSEVFF. The CDR3 bases that were read are TGTGCCAGCAGCCGGGACAGCGAAGTCTTC.